This T cell receptor (beta chain) was captured by sequencing in a study of spatial heterogeneity in lung cancer. Whole-study context: Beta-chain sequences consistently outnumbered alpha-chain sequences in detection.

TCR cDNA molecules each had a unique molecular identifier. TCRdb analysed the 5' RACE reads with MiXCR anew, one entry per CDR3 protein. Seen here are about 30,000 distinct CDR3 sequences, around 7.4% observed once, and the top ten hold roughly 22%. The time point here: sample taken at primary tumor resection. Per the germline V gene, CDR1 is KGHSH and CDR2 is LQKENI. The V end lost 3 bases, the J end lost 4 bases, and 9 bases lay between the germline ends. The CDR3 has 13 residues. This clonotype was counted many times. Its specificity is not known. Findings and limits, study-wide: Expanded intratumoral alpha and beta TCR counts tracked tumor mutation counts.

The receptor's source is a male donor with early-stage non-small cell lung cancer. The rearrangement joins TRBV18 to TRBJ2-5; a weak D match, TRBD2 (5 bases). Source: lung tumor tissue, taken at surgery. CDR3 sequence (DNA): TGTGCCAGCTCACCGATCGGAGGAGAGACCCAGTACTTC. Its protein product is CASSPIGGETQYF.